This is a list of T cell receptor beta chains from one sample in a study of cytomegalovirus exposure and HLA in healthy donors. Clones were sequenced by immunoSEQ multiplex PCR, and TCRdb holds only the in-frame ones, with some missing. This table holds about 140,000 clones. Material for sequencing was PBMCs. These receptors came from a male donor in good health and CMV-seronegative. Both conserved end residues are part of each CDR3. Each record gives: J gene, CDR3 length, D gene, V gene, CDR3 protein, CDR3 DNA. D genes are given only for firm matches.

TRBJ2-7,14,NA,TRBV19,CASSIGIGLHEQYF,TGTGCCAGTAGTATAGGGATTGGGCTGCACGAGCAGTACTTC
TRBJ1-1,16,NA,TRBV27,CASSSYISTVNTEAFF,TGTGCCAGCAGTTCCTATATCTCGACAGTGAACACTGAAGCTTTCTTT
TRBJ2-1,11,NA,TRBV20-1,CSPLAAGGQFF,TGCAGTCCTCTAGCAGCCGGAGGGCAGTTCTTC
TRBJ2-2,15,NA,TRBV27,CASSLSGTTTGELFF,TGTGCCAGCAGTTTATCTGGGACAACCACCGGGGAGCTGTTTTTT
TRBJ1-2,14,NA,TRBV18,CASSAGVGHYGYTF,TGTGCCAGCTCGGCAGGGGTCGGACACTATGGCTACACCTTC
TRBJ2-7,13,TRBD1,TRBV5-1,CASSPGTAYEQYF,TGCGCCAGCAGCCCCGGGACAGCTTACGAGCAGTACTTC
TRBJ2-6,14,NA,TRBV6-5,CASMGISGANVLTF,TGTGCCAGCATGGGCATCTCTGGGGCCAACGTCCTGACTTTC
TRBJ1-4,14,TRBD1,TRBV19,CASSSTGPGEKLFF,TGTGCCAGTAGTTCGACAGGGCCGGGCGAAAAACTGTTTTTT
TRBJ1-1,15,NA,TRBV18,CASSPTTGGDTEAFF,TGTGCCAGCTCACCCACGACAGGTGGGGACACTGAAGCTTTCTTT
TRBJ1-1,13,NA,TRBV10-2,CASSTSSNTEAFF,TGCGCCAGCAGTACTAGCTCGAACACTGAAGCTTTCTTT